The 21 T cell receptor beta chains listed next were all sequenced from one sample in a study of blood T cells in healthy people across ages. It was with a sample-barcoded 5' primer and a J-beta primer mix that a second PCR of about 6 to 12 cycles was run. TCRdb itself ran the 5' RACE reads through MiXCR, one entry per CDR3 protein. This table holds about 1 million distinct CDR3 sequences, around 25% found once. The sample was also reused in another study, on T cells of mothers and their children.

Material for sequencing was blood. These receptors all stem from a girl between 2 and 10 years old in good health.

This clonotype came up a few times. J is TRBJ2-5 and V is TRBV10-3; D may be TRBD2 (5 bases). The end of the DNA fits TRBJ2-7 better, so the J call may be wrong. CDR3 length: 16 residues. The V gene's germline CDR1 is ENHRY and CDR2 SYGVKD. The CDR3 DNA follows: TGTGCCATCAGTGAGTCTTCTGGACTTACGTCTTACGAGCAGTACTTC. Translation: CAISESSGLTSYEQYF.

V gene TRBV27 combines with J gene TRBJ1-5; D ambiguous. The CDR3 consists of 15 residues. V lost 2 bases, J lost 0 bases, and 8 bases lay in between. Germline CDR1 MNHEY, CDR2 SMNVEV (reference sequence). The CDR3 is CASSLEFSSNQPQHF. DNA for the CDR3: TGTGCCAGCAGTTTAGAGTTTAGTAGCAATCAGCCCCAGCATTTT.

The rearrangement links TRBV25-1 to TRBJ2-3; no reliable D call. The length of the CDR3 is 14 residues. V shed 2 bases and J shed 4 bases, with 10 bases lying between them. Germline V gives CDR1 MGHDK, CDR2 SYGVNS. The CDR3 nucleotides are TGTGCCAGCAGTGAAACCCCCAGATCAGATACGCAGTATTTT. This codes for CASSETPRSDTQYF.

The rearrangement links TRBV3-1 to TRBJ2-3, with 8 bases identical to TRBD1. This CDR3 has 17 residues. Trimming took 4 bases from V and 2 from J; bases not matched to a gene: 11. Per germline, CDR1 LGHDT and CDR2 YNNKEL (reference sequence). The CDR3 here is CASSRRQGISNTDTQYF. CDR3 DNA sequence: TGTGCCAGCAGCCGAAGACAGGGGATATCTAACACAGATACGCAGTATTTT.

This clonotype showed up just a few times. In nucleotides, the CDR3 is TGTGCCAGCAGCCACGGACTAGCTTCTTACAATGAGCAGTTCTTC. Its protein is CASSHGLASYNEQFF. This chain uses TRBV7-3 with TRBJ2-1; 8 nucleotides match TRBD2. The V segment lost 5 bases and the J segment 4 bases; nucleotides outside the gene matches: 7. Per the germline V gene, CDR1 is SGHTA and CDR2 is FQGTGA. The CDR3 loop spans 15 amino acids. Based on the CDR3 plus reference TRBV7-3 and TRBJ2-1, the full variable domain is GAGVSQTPSNKVTEKGKYVELRCDPISGHTALYWYRQSLGQGPEFLIYFQGTGAADDSGLPNDRFFAVRPEGSVSTLKIQRTERGDSAVYLCASSHGLASYNEQFFGPGTRLTVL.

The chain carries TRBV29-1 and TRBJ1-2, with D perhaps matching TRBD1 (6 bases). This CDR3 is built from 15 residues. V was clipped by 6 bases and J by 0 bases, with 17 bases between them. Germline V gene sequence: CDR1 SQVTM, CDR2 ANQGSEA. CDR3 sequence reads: CSVANRDTSNYGYTF. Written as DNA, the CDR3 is TGCAGCGTCGCCAACCGGGACACCTCTAACTATGGCTACACCTTC. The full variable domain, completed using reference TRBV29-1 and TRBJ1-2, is SAVISQKPSRDICQRGTSLTIQCQVDSQVTMMFWYRQQPGQSLTLIATANQGSEATYESGFVIDKFPISRPNLTFSTLTVSNMSPEDSSIYLCSVANRDTSNYGYTFGSGTRLTVV.

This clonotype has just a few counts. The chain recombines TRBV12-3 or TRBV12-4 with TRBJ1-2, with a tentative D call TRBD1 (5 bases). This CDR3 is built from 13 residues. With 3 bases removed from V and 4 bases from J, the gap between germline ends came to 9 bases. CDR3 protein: CASSFRDGYGYTF. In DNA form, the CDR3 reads TGTGCCAGCAGTTTCCGGGACGGCTATGGCTACACCTTC.

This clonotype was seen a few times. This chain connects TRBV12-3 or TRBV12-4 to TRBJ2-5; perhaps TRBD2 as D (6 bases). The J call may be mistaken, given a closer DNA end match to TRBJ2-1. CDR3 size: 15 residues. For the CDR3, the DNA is TGTGCCAGCATTCCCCCGGAGGGCACTTCCAATGAGCAGTTCTTC. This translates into CASIPPEGTSNEQFF.

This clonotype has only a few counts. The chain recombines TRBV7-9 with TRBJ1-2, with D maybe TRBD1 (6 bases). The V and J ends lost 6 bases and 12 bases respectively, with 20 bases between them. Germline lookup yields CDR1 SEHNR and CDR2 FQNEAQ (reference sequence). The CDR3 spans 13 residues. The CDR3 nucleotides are TGTGCCAGCAGAGGGGGGGACCGGGCCGAGAACACCTTC. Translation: CASRGGDRAENTF.

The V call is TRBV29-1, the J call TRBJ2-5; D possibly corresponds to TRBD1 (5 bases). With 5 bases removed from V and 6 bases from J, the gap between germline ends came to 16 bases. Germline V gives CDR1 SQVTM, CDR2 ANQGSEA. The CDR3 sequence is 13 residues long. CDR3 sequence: CSVRTGMTKTQYF. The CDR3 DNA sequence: TGCAGCGTTCGAACAGGCATGACGAAGACCCAGTACTTC.

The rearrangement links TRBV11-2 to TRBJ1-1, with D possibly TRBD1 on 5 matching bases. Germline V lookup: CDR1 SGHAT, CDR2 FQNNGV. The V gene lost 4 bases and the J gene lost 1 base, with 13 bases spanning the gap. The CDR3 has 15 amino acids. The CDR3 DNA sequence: TGTGCCAGCAGCTCTTTCTTGGGGCAGAACACTGAAGCTTTCTTT. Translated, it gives CASSSFLGQNTEAFF. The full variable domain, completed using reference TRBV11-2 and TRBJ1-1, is EAGVAQSPRYKIIEKRQSVAFWCNPISGHATLYWYQQILGQGPKLLIQFQNNGVVDDSQLPKDRFSAERLKGVDSTLKIQPAKLEDSAVYLCASSSFLGQNTEAFFGQGTRLTVV.

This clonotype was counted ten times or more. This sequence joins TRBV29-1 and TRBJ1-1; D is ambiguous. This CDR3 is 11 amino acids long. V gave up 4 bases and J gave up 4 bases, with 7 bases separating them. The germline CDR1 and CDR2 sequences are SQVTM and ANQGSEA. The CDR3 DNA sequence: TGCAGCGTTGTCGGCGCCACTGAAGCTTTCTTT. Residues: CSVVGATEAFF.

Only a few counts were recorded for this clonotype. CDR3 amino acids: CASSLVLSPGNVGTQYF. CDR3 DNA sequence: TGTGCCAGCAGCTTAGTGTTGTCTCCCGGTAACGTCGGGACCCAGTACTTC. V gene TRBV7-2 combines with J gene TRBJ2-5; D remains ambiguous. Germline lookup yields CDR1 SGHTA and CDR2 FQGNSA. Trimming pared 1 base from V and 7 bases from J, leaving 22 bases between. This CDR3 comprises 17 residues.

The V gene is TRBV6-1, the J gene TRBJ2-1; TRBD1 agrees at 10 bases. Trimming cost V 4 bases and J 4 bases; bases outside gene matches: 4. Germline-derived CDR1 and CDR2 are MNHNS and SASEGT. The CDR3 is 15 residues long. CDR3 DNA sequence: TGTGCCAGCAGTGTGGACAGGGGGGCTTACAATGAGCAGTTCTTC. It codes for CASSVDRGAYNEQFF.

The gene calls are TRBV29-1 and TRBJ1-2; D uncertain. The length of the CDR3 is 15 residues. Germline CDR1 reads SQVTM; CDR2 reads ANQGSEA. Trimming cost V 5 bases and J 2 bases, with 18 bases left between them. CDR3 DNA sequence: TGCAGCGTTCCTCGGACGGATCCCAGGAACTATGGCTACACCTTC. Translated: CSVPRTDPRNYGYTF. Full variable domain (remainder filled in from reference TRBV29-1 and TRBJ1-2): SAVISQKPSRDICQRGTSLTIQCQVDSQVTMMFWYRQQPGQSLTLIATANQGSEATYESGFVIDKFPISRPNLTFSTLTVSNMSPEDSSIYLCSVPRTDPRNYGYTFGSGTRLTVV.

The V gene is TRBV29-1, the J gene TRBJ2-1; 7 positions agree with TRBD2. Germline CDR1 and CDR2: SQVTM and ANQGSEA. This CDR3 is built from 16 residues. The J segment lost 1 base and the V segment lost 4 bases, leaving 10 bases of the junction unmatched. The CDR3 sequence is CSVGGGGPNSYNEQFF. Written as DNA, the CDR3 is TGCAGCGTTGGCGGGGGAGGGCCAAATTCCTACAATGAGCAGTTCTTC.

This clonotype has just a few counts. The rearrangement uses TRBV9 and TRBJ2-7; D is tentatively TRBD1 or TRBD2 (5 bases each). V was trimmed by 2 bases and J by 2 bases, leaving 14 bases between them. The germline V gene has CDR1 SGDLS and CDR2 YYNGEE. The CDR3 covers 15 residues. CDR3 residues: CASSVSPGTPYEQYF. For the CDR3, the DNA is TGTGCCAGCAGCGTGTCCCCGGGGACGCCCTACGAGCAGTACTTC. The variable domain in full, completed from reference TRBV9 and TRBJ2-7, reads DSGVTQTPKHLITATGQRVTLRCSPRSGDLSVYWYQQSLDQGLQFLIQYYNGEERAKGNILERFSAQQFPDLHSELNLSSLELGDSALYFCASSVSPGTPYEQYFGPGTRLTVT.

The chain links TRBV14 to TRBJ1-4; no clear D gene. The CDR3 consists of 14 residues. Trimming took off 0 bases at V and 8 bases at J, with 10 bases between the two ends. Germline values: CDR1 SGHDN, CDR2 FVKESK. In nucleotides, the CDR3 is TGTGCCAGCAGCCAAGAAACAGCTCTCGAAAAACTGTTTTTT. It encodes CASSQETALEKLFF.

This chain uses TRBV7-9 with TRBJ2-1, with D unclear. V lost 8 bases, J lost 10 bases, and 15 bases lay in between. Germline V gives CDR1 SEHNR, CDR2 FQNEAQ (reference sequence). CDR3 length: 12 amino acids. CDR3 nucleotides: TGTGCCAGCCTCTCTGTAAAGGTGGAGCAGTTCTTC. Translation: CASLSVKVEQFF.

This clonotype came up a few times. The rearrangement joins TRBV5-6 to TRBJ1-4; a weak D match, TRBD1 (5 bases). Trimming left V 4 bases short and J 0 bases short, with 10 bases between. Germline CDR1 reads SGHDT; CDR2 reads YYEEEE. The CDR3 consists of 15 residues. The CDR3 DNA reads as TGTGCCAGCAGCCTCGTACAGGCAACTAATGAAAAACTGTTTTTT. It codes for CASSLVQATNEKLFF.

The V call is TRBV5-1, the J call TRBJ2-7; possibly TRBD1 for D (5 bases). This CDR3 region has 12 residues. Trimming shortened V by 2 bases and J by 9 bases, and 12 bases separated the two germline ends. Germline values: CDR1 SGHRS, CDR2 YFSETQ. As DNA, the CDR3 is TGCGCCAGCAGCTTAAATACAGGATGGCAGTACTTC. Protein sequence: CASSLNTGWQYF. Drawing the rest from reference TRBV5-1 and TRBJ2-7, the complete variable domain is KAGVTQTPRYLIKTRGQQVTLSCSPISGHRSVSWYQQTPGQGLQFLFEYFSETQRNKGNFPGRFSGRQFSNSRSEMNVSTLELGDSALYLCASSLNTGWQYFGPGTRLTVT.